The entry below describes one TCR beta chain. Its matching antigen is unknown. A second roughly 6 to 11 cycle PCR used barcoded and J-beta primers. All samples yielded 2.5 million or more CDR3-containing paired-end reads. TCRdb reanalysed the 5' RACE reads using MiXCR and keeps one entry per CDR3 protein. Of about 1.1 million distinct CDR3 sequences in the sample, approximately 38% were seen once. This entry belongs to a study of blood T cells in healthy people across ages. Caucasian individuals from Russia who were healthy and aged roughly 6 to 95 acted as donors. Findings and limits, study-wide: A greater number of naive CD4+ cells and higher diversity distinguished long-lived donors from aged donors.

The CDR3 has 16 amino acids. CDR1 and CDR2 from the germline V gene are LGHNA and YSLEER. The junction had 8 bases not matched to a gene; V was cut back by 4 bases and J by 0 bases. The sequence derives from a man in his late teens or twenties in good health. The sequencing sample was made of blood. The rearrangement joins TRBV4-3 to TRBJ1-1; 7 bases are shared with TRBD1. Here the CDR3 reads CASSLSLGQLNTEAFF. CDR3 sequence (DNA): TGCGCCAGCAGCCTCTCGTTGGGACAGCTGAACACTGAAGCTTTCTTT.